The 7 T cell receptor beta chains reported below all come from one sample, sequenced in a study of regulatory T cells in long-lasting Graves disease. With iRepertoire HTBI primers and Arm-PCR of CDR3 regions, TCR beta libraries were built. TCRdb passed the multiplex PCR reads through MiXCR, listing each CDR3 protein once. This table holds 680,000 or so distinct CDR3 sequences, roughly 15% found once. Time point indicated: newly diagnosed GD, antithyroid drugs for less than 3 months. There was RNA extracted from PBMCs, and the TCR library was made from it. These data were likewise used in another study, on T cells in Graves' hyperthyroidism and ophthalmopathy.

The sample in question was peripheral blood mononuclear cells (PBMCs), obtained at new diagnosis, from a patient treated with antithyroid drugs. All receptors come from a woman in her twenties or thirties with Graves disease.

The V and J genes are TRBV6-2 or TRBV6-3 and TRBJ2-3, with 8 bases aligning to TRBD2. Germline trimming cut 5 bases from V and 2 bases from J; bases unmatched to any gene: 15. The CDR3 length is 18 residues. Germline V CDR1 and CDR2: MNHEY, SVGEGT. The CDR3 sequence: CASSGPYTGTRDTDTQYF. In DNA form, the CDR3 reads TGTGCCAGCAGTGGACCGTATACCGGGACTAGGGACACAGATACGCAGTATTTT.

The table lists this clonotype with a few counts. The chain joins TRBV5-1 to TRBJ1-1; no firm D call. Trimming removed 1 base from V and 1 base from J, with 17 bases in between. The CDR3 loop spans 17 amino acids. CDR1 is SGHRS and CDR2 is YFSETQ in the germline V gene. Here the CDR3 DNA reads TGCGCCAGCAGCTTGTTGCCCGTCCGGATGTCGAACACTGAAGCTTTCTTT. Translated, it gives CASSLLPVRMSNTEAFF.

This clonotype was recorded many times. The DNA of the CDR3 is TGTGCCAGTTCAGGGGCGGACAGGCGGGGGGACATTCAGTACTTC. It specifies CASSGADRRGDIQYF. The rearrangement uses TRBV28 and TRBJ2-4; D is perhaps TRBD2 (8 bases). CDR1 is MDHEN, CDR2 SYDVKM, per germline. Trimming left V 9 bases short and J 8 bases short, with 23 bases between. The CDR3 extends over 15 amino acids. Together with reference TRBV28 and TRBJ2-4, the CDR3 gives the full variable domain: DVKVTQSSRYLVKRTGEKVFLECVQDMDHENMFWYRQDPGLGLRLIYFSYDVKMKEKGDIPEGYSVSREKKERFSLILESASTNQTSMYLCASSGADRRGDIQYFGAGTRLSVL.

Note on this clonotype: This may come from a read error, since a much larger clone is one base off. The chain combines TRBV20-1 with TRBJ2-2; 10 bases agree with TRBD2. This CDR3 is 17 amino acids long. The germline V gene has CDR1 DFQATT and CDR2 SNEGSKA (reference sequence). Written as DNA, the CDR3 is TGCAGTGCTAGATTGCCTAGCGGGAGCAGATACGGCGGGGAGCCGTTTTTT. Protein product: CSARLPSGSRYGGEPFF.

Details on this clonotype: A single base separates this from a much larger clone, so it may be a read error. The CDR3 sequence is CASSRDKVPHF. The CDR3 DNA follows: TGTGCCAGCAGCCGAGATAAAGTTCCCCACTTT. J is TRBJ1-6 and V is TRBV3-1; no reliable D call. V was trimmed by 4 bases and J by 18 bases, leaving 13 bases between them. The germline V gene encodes CDR1 LGHDT and CDR2 YNNKEL (reference sequence). The CDR3 length is 11 residues.

The chain combines TRBV5-1 with TRBJ2-7, with 8 positions matching TRBD2. Trimming cost V 1 base and J 5 bases; bases outside gene matches: 11. Germline CDR1 and CDR2: SGHRS and YFSETQ. CDR3 length: 16 residues. CDR3 DNA sequence: TGCGCCAGCAGCTTGCCATCGAGCGGGAGTACCGACGAGCAGTACTTC. Protein: CASSLPSSGSTDEQYF.

This clonotype came up a few times. The chain combines TRBV7-2 with TRBJ2-1, with 7 nucleotides matching TRBD1. The CDR3 is made up of 16 amino acids. The J segment lost 6 bases and the V segment lost 1 base, leaving 9 bases of the junction unmatched. Germline V CDR1 and CDR2: SGHTA, FQGNSA. CDR3 residues: CASSLEVGGLRNEQFF. The CDR3 nucleotides are TGTGCCAGCAGCTTAGAGGTAGGGGGCCTTCGCAATGAGCAGTTCTTC.